The present TCR beta chain was sequenced within a study of CD8 T cells in Susac syndrome. Study-level findings and limits: Only a relatively small number of individuals were included in the TCR sequencing and HLA analysis.

Healthy donors acted as controls, with matching for age and sex. Negative isolation yielded CD4+ and CD8+ T cells, and FACS enriched TEMRA cells. A remark on this clonotype: Antigen specificity is unknown.

When the RNA was reverse transcribed, random hexamers were used with an input of roughly 0.5 to 1 ug. The authors amplified TCR beta CDR3 across 54 Vbeta and 13 Jbeta using immunoSEQ multiplex PCR. TCRdb re-derived calls from the immunoSEQ multiplex PCR reads in MiXCR, one entry per CDR3 protein. Of tens of thousands of distinct CDR3 sequences listed, over 90% are singletons. Looked up from germline, CDR1 is SGDLS and CDR2 is YYNGEE. Trimming cost V 4 bases and J 3 bases; bases outside gene matches: 7. The CDR3 is made up of 15 amino acids. This TCR was recovered from a human donor in good health. Source material: CD8+ T cells from PBMCs. The chain couples TRBV9 to TRBJ2-3; 8 positions agree with TRBD1. CDR3: CASSFRTGKTDTQYF. CDR3 in DNA: TGTGCCAGCAGCTTCCGGACAGGGAAAACAGATACGCAGTATTTT.